The 32 T cell receptor beta chains listed next were all sequenced from one sample in a study of blood T cell repertoires in COVID-19. TCRdb keeps only in-frame clones here, not all; method: immunoSEQ multiplex PCR. The sample carries approximately 300,000 clones, more than 75% recorded once. The sequenced material came from peripheral blood. The origin of the receptors is a woman aged 45-59 years with acute or convalescent COVID-19.

This clone was seen only once. This chain uses TRBV7-9 with TRBJ2-7; 7 bases agree with TRBD2. V trimming: 5 bases; J trimming: 6 bases; junction bases outside the gene matches: 7. CDR1 SEHNR and CDR2 FQNEAQ come from the germline V gene (reference sequence). This CDR3 comprises 13 residues. CDR3 in amino acids: CASSRDYGGEQYF. DNA of the CDR3: TGTGCCAGCAGCCGGGACTACGGCGGCGAGCAGTACTTC. The full variable domain, its missing parts supplied by reference TRBV7-9 and TRBJ2-7, is DTGVSQNPRHKITKRGQNVTFRCDPISEHNRLYWYRQTLGQGPEFLTYFQNEAQLEKSRLLSDRFSAERPKGSFSTLEIQRTEQGDSAMYLCASSRDYGGEQYFGPGTRLTVT.

This sequence joins TRBV6-5 and TRBJ2-7, with TRBD1 as a possible D gene (5 bases). The CDR3 is made up of 15 amino acids. Germline values: CDR1 MNHEY, CDR2 SVGAGI. Deletions cut 0 bases from V and 5 bases from J, with 14 bases between. The CDR3 DNA sequence: TGTGCCAGCAGTTACTCGGGGCGTCGCGAGGACGAGCAGTACTTC. Translated, it gives CASSYSGRREDEQYF.

The gene calls are TRBV2 and TRBJ2-3; a possible D gene is TRBD1 (5 bases). Germline V gene sequence: CDR1 SNHLY, CDR2 FYNNEI. V lost 6 bases, J lost 3 bases, and 7 bases lay in between. This CDR3 has 12 residues. CDR3 sequence (DNA): TGTGCCAGCAGAACAGGAACAGATACGCAGTATTTT. Protein sequence: CASRTGTDTQYF.

The chain links TRBV15 to TRBJ2-7, with 9 bases aligning to TRBD1. CDR3 length: 17 residues. V trimming: 0 bases; J trimming: 3 bases; junction bases outside the gene matches: 9. Germline lookup yields CDR1 LNHNV and CDR2 YYDKDF (reference sequence). Here the CDR3 reads CATSREQPGQGIYEQYF. The CDR3 coding sequence is TGTGCCACCAGCAGAGAGCAGCCGGGACAGGGAATCTACGAGCAGTACTTC.

The chain couples TRBV7-2 to TRBJ2-7; TRBD2 agrees at 9 bases. CDR3 length: 15 residues. Germline V gene lookup returns CDR1 SGHTA and CDR2 FQGNSA. The V and J ends lost 4 bases and 5 bases, in that order; junction bases with no gene match: 9. CDR3 in DNA: TGTGCCAGCAGCTCTATTAGCGGGAGTTCCCACGAGCAGTACTTC. Its protein is CASSSISGSSHEQYF.

V is TRBV27 and J is TRBJ2-5; a weak D match, TRBD2 (6 bases). Trimming took off 0 bases at V and 5 bases at J, with 13 bases between the two ends. There are 15 residues in the CDR3. Germline V gene lookup returns CDR1 MNHEY and CDR2 SMNVEV (reference sequence). Here the CDR3 reads CASSLSSGEWETQYF. CDR3 bases: TGTGCCAGCAGTTTATCGTCGGGAGAATGGGAGACCCAGTACTTC.

The sample holds a few counts of this clone. The chain carries TRBV27 and TRBJ1-3, with a weak D call TRBD1 (5 bases). From germline, CDR1 is MNHEY and CDR2 SMNVEV (reference sequence). This CDR3 has 16 amino acids. V shed 5 bases and J shed 0 bases, with 14 bases lying between them. CDR3 protein: CASSPRQLSSGNTIYF. The CDR3 DNA follows: TGTGCCAGCAGTCCCCGACAGCTTTCCTCTGGAAACACCATATATTTT.

V usage is TRBV5-4 and J usage is TRBJ1-1; D is unclear. Germline loops: CDR1 SGHNT, CDR2 YYREEE (reference sequence). This CDR3 is built from 15 residues. V lost 0 bases, J lost 1 base, and 10 bases lay in between. CDR3 DNA sequence: TGTGCCAGCAGCTTGGGAGGCACGGGGAACACTGAAGCTTTCTTT. Translating it yields CASSLGGTGNTEAFF.

V gene TRBV24-1 combines with J gene TRBJ2-1; TRBD2 agrees at 9 bases. Germline values: CDR1 KGHDR, CDR2 SFDVKD. The CDR3 totals 16 residues. V lost 0 bases, J lost 8 bases, and 7 bases stayed unmatched. Written as DNA, the CDR3 is TGTGCCACCAGTGATTTGAATAGCGGGAGAATCGATGAGCAGTTCTTC. This gives the protein CATSDLNSGRIDEQFF.

This clone has more than one count but fewer than ten. The chain links TRBV15 to TRBJ2-7, with TRBD2 matching over 8 bases. Trimming cost V 0 bases and J 1 base; bases outside gene matches: 2. Looked up from germline, CDR1 is LNHNV and CDR2 is YYDKDF (reference sequence). This CDR3 spans 15 amino acids. CDR3 sequence: CATSRDSSGSYEQYF. CDR3 in DNA: TGTGCCACCAGCAGAGACTCTAGCGGGTCCTACGAGCAGTACTTC.

The chain recombines TRBV6-5 with TRBJ2-7, with 8 bases aligning to TRBD1. Losses at the gene ends were 6 bases for V and 2 bases for J; bases not matched to a gene: 9. Germline V gene data show CDR1 as MNHEY and CDR2 as SVGAGI. The CDR3 totals 15 residues. The CDR3 region is CASRPDRVPTYEQYF. The CDR3 nucleotides read TGTGCCAGCAGACCGGACAGGGTACCCACCTACGAGCAGTACTTC.

The chain uses TRBV28 and TRBJ1-2; D is perhaps TRBD1 (5 bases). The length of the CDR3 is 14 residues. Trimming took off 5 bases at V and 7 bases at J, with 17 bases between the two ends. Germline CDR1 is MDHEN and CDR2 is SYDVKM. The CDR3 DNA follows: TGTGCCAGCAGTCCCCCCAGGGCTCCGGCTGGCTACACCTTC. It translates to CASSPPRAPAGYTF.

The chain is built from TRBV3-1 (or the pseudogene TRBV3-2) and TRBJ2-3; 8 bases are shared with TRBD1. This CDR3 has 14 amino acids. With V trimmed by 4 bases and J by 3 bases, 3 bases remained unmatched. CDR1 is LGHDT and CDR2 is YNNKEL in the germline V gene (reference sequence). The CDR3 loop is CASSPGQGTDTQYF. The DNA of the CDR3 is TGTGCCAGCAGCCCCGGACAGGGAACAGATACGCAGTATTTT.

The chain is built from TRBV15 and TRBJ1-2, with 7 bases matching TRBD1. V trimming: 5 bases; J trimming: 4 bases; junction bases outside the gene matches: 7. The germline V gene encodes CDR1 LNHNV and CDR2 YYDKDF (reference sequence). The CDR3 spans 14 residues. The CDR3 DNA is TGTGCCACCAGCCCCGGACAGGAGTCCTATGGCTACACCTTC. It is translated as CATSPGQESYGYTF.

The V gene is TRBV5-1, the J gene TRBJ2-1, with D possibly matching TRBD2 (7 bases). The CDR3 is 17 amino acids. The germline gives CDR1 SGHRS, CDR2 YFSETQ. The V end lost 1 base, the J end lost 8 bases, and 22 bases lay between the germline ends. The chain's CDR3 is CASSLYFGGREFDEQFF. The CDR3 DNA reads TGCGCCAGCAGCTTGTACTTCGGGGGGCGCGAGTTCGATGAGCAGTTCTTC.

This chain links TRBV27 with TRBJ2-7; D not resolved. Germline V gene data show CDR1 as MNHEY and CDR2 as SMNVEV (reference sequence). V was cut by 6 bases and J by 3 bases, with 15 bases left in between. The CDR3 totals 14 residues. The DNA for the CDR3 is TGTGCCAGCAGGTCCCCGGAGCTCTTCTACGAGCAGTACTTC. This translates into CASRSPELFYEQYF.

The genes are TRBV4-3 and TRBJ1-4, with D unresolved. This CDR3 comprises 16 residues. V lost 7 bases, J lost 0 bases, and 15 bases lay in between. In germline, CDR1 is LGHNA, CDR2 YSLEER. DNA for the CDR3: TGCGCCAGCAAGGTCGTCGGCGGCGCAACTAATGAAAAACTGTTTTTT. This gives the protein CASKVVGGATNEKLFF.

The chain couples TRBV9 to TRBJ2-2; weak D call: TRBD2 (5 bases). Per the germline V gene, CDR1 is SGDLS and CDR2 is YYNGEE. The V end lost 0 bases, the J end lost 4 bases, and 10 bases lay between the germline ends. This CDR3 has 15 amino acids. CDR3 residues: CASSVGGSTTGELFF. CDR3 in DNA: TGTGCCAGCAGCGTAGGTGGGAGCACCACCGGGGAGCTGTTTTTT.

The chain employs TRBV24-1 and TRBJ2-2; D is possibly TRBD1 (6 bases). V gave up 2 bases and J gave up 1 base, with 7 bases separating them. Germline V gene lookup returns CDR1 KGHDR and CDR2 SFDVKD. The CDR3 sequence is 15 residues long. The CDR3: CATSDSDRNTGELFF. DNA of the CDR3: TGTGCCACCAGTGATTCGGACAGGAACACCGGGGAGCTGTTTTTT.

The genes are TRBV3-1 (or the pseudogene TRBV3-2) and TRBJ2-1, with TRBD2 matching 11 bases. This CDR3 has 16 amino acids. Per the germline V gene, CDR1 is LGHDT and CDR2 is YNNKEL (reference sequence). The V segment lost 4 bases and the J segment 1 base; nucleotides outside the gene matches: 3. In DNA form, the CDR3 reads TGTGCCAGCAGCCCCGGACTAGCGGGTTCCTACAATGAGCAGTTCTTC. Its translation is CASSPGLAGSYNEQFF.

This clone was seen just once. The V and J genes are TRBV7-2 and TRBJ2-7, with TRBD2 identical over 8 bases. This CDR3 has 16 residues. V lost 0 bases, J lost 2 bases, and 6 bases stayed unmatched. The V gene's germline CDR1 is SGHTA and CDR2 FQGNSA. The CDR3 loop reads CASSLAGAGVAYEQYF. The CDR3 DNA sequence: TGTGCCAGCAGCTTAGCGGGAGCGGGAGTAGCCTACGAGCAGTACTTC.

V gene TRBV9 combines with J gene TRBJ2-7; no definite D call. V was cut by 0 bases and J by 7 bases, with 11 bases left in between. CDR3 length equals 13 residues. Germline V lookup: CDR1 SGDLS, CDR2 YYNGEE. This CDR3 is CASSVASGREQYF. Here the CDR3 DNA reads TGTGCCAGCAGCGTAGCGTCCGGTCGGGAGCAGTACTTC.

The chain combines TRBV4-3 with TRBJ1-6; D might be TRBD1 (5 bases). V was clipped by 0 bases and J by 9 bases, with 15 bases between them. This CDR3 region has 16 residues. Germline assignment: CDR1 LGHNA and CDR2 YSLEER. The CDR3 nucleotides read TGCGCCAGCAGCCAAGATAGGGGCCTACCCGGTTCACCCCTCCACTTT. As protein: CASSQDRGLPGSPLHF.

The chain links TRBV6-1 to TRBJ1-4; D ambiguous. The CDR3 has 18 amino acids. V lost 4 bases and J lost 5, with 23 bases in between. Germline CDR1 and CDR2: MNHNS and SASEGT. The CDR3 DNA follows: TGTGCCAGCAGTGGAGGATTACAGCCGGGGAGGATAAATGAAAAACTGTTTTTT. It encodes CASSGGLQPGRINEKLFF.

The V gene is TRBV6-5, the J gene TRBJ1-1, with TRBD1 identical over 7 bases. V was pared by 7 bases and J by 6 bases, with 8 bases of the junction left unmatched. From germline, CDR1 is MNHEY and CDR2 SVGAGI. The CDR3 totals 13 residues. CDR3 sequence: CASNLPGTAEAFF. DNA of the CDR3: TGTGCCAGCAATCTTCCCGGGACAGCTGAAGCTTTCTTT.

The sample holds one count of this clone. The chain employs TRBV11-2 and TRBJ2-7; the match to TRBD1 covers 9 bases. The J segment lost 1 base and the V segment lost 5 bases, leaving 3 bases of the junction unmatched. The CDR3 sequence is 14 residues long. Germline V gene sequence: CDR1 SGHAT, CDR2 FQNNGV. The CDR3 bases are TGTGCCAGCAGCACGGGGACAGGGTCCTACGAGCAGTACTTC. Translating gives CASSTGTGSYEQYF.

The rearrangement links TRBV19 to TRBJ1-4; 8 bases match TRBD1. J lost 2 bases, V lost 5 bases, and 4 bases had no gene match. CDR3 length: 15 residues. Germline CDR1 and CDR2: LNHDA and SQIVND (reference sequence). CDR3 DNA sequence: TGTGCCAGTAGTCATAACAGGGGGACTAATGAAAAACTGTTTTTT. Translating it yields CASSHNRGTNEKLFF.

The rearrangement uses TRBV18 and TRBJ2-3; 9 nucleotides agree with TRBD2. Germline V gene sequence: CDR1 KGHSH, CDR2 LQKENI. The V and J ends lost 6 bases and 5 bases, in that order; junction bases with no gene match: 6. The CDR3 sequence is 14 residues long. CDR3 sequence: CASSQREVGDTQYF. The CDR3 DNA follows: TGTGCCAGCTCGCAGCGGGAGGTAGGAGATACGCAGTATTTT. Looking up the rest from reference TRBV18 and TRBJ2-3 gives the full variable domain: NAGVMQNPRHLVRRRGQEARLRCSPMKGHSHVYWYRQLPEEGLKFMVYLQKENIIDESGMPKERFSAEFPKEGPSILRIQQVVRGDSAAYFCASSQREVGDTQYFGPGTRLTVL.

This clone was counted a single time. This sequence joins TRBV5-1 and TRBJ2-7; D possibly corresponds to TRBD2 (6 bases). The CDR3 has 14 residues. CDR1 is SGHRS, CDR2 YFSETQ, per germline. V was trimmed by 4 bases and J by 6 bases, leaving 17 bases between them. The CDR3 DNA is TGCGCCAGCAGCGTCGGGACTGGCAAAGGCGAGCAGTACTTC. Its protein is CASSVGTGKGEQYF.

This chain uses TRBV5-1 with TRBJ2-7, with 7 bases that match TRBD2. Trimming took 3 bases from V and 1 from J; bases not matched to a gene: 13. Germline CDR1 is SGHRS and CDR2 is YFSETQ. This CDR3 is built from 17 residues. The CDR3 protein is CASSSNWAGRHSYEQYF. CDR3 sequence (DNA): TGCGCCAGCAGCTCTAATTGGGCCGGGAGGCATTCCTACGAGCAGTACTTC.

The V and J genes are TRBV2 and TRBJ1-5; 7 bases fit TRBD1. Germline V gives CDR1 SNHLY, CDR2 FYNNEI. The CDR3 extends over 15 amino acids. J was trimmed by 0 bases and V by 8 bases; bases with no gene match: 7. The CDR3 DNA reads TGTGCCAGCGGGACAGCTCCAAATAGCAATCAGCCCCAGCATTTT. It is translated as CASGTAPNSNQPQHF.

The V and J genes are TRBV6-5 and TRBJ1-4; 7 bases align to TRBD1. Germline assignment: CDR1 MNHEY and CDR2 SVGAGI. The CDR3 totals 14 residues. The trim removed 6 bases at V and 5 bases at J, leaving 6 bases unmatched. Here the CDR3 DNA reads TGTGCCAGCAGCGTGGGACAGATGAATGAAAAACTGTTTTTT. It translates to CASSVGQMNEKLFF.